The clone carrying this T cell receptor (beta chain) was detected many times. Its matching antigen is unknown. This sample is drawn from a study of cytomegalovirus exposure and HLA in healthy donors. Whole-study findings and limits: High sensitivity and specificity were reportedly achieved when the classifier diagnosed cytomegalovirus status. Cytomegalovirus association was assigned to about 150 TCR beta chains.

The table came from immunoSEQ multiplex PCR; TCRdb's copy has only in-frame clones and leaves some out. The sample records under 200,000 clones, around 90% being singletons. The clonotype comes from a woman in her late teens or twenties in good health and CMV-seropositive. The sequenced sample was PBMCs.

CDR3 DNA: TGTGCCAGCAGTGTCCGGGACAGGGTCCATCAGCCCCAGCATTTT. It encodes CASSVRDRVHQPQHF. V is TRBV6-1 and J is TRBJ1-5; 9 nucleotides match TRBD1. Germline V CDR1 and CDR2: MNHNS, SASEGT. CDR3 length: 15 amino acids. The ends lost 4 bases at V and 5 bases at J; junction bases unmatched: 6.